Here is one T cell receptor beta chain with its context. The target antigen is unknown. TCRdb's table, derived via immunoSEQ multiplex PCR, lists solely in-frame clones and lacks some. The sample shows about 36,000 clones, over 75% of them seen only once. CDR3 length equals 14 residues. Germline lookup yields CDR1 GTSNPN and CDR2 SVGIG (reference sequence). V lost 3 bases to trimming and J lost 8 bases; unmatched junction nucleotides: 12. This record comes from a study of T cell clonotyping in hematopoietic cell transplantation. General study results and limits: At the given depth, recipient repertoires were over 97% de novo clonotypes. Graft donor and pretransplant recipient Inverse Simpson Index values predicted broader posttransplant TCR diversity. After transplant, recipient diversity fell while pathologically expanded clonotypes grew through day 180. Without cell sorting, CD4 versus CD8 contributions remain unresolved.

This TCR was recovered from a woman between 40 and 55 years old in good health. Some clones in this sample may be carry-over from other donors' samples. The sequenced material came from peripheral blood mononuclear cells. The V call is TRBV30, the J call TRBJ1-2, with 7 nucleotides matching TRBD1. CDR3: CAWSRTGDSGGYTF. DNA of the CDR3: TGTGCCTGGAGCCGGACAGGTGATTCGGGGGGCTACACCTTC.